The sequence of this T cell receptor (beta chain) was determined in a study of Graves' ophthalmopathy and Graves' hyperthyroidism. This clonotype was detected many times. RNA transcripts were the source from which TCR beta CDR3 regions were amplified. HTBI primers served in a first-round RT-PCR, which a second-round multiplex PCR followed. One entry per CDR3 protein results from TCRdb running MiXCR on the multiplex PCR reads. The sample contains hundreds of thousands of distinct CDR3 sequences, 20% to 25% of which appear only once. Per the germline V gene, CDR1 is LNHDA and CDR2 is SQIVND (reference sequence). V lost 4 bases to trimming and J lost 0 bases, with 9 bases between them. The CDR3 is 14 amino acids. Over 18 months of follow-up, stable hyperthyroidism required that no ophthalmopathy appear. Diagnoses were established from clinical symptoms, serum thyroxine, TRAb, thyroid ultrasound and orbital computed tomography.

This sequence originates from a woman aged 18-35 years with stable Graves' hyperthyroidism. Some clones in this sample may be carry-over from other donors' samples. The sample comprised peripheral blood. The genes are TRBV19 and TRBJ1-1; D is unresolved. The CDR3 bases are TGTGCCAGTAGTACGACGGTAGTGAACACTGAAGCTTTCTTT. Its protein product is CASSTTVVNTEAFF.